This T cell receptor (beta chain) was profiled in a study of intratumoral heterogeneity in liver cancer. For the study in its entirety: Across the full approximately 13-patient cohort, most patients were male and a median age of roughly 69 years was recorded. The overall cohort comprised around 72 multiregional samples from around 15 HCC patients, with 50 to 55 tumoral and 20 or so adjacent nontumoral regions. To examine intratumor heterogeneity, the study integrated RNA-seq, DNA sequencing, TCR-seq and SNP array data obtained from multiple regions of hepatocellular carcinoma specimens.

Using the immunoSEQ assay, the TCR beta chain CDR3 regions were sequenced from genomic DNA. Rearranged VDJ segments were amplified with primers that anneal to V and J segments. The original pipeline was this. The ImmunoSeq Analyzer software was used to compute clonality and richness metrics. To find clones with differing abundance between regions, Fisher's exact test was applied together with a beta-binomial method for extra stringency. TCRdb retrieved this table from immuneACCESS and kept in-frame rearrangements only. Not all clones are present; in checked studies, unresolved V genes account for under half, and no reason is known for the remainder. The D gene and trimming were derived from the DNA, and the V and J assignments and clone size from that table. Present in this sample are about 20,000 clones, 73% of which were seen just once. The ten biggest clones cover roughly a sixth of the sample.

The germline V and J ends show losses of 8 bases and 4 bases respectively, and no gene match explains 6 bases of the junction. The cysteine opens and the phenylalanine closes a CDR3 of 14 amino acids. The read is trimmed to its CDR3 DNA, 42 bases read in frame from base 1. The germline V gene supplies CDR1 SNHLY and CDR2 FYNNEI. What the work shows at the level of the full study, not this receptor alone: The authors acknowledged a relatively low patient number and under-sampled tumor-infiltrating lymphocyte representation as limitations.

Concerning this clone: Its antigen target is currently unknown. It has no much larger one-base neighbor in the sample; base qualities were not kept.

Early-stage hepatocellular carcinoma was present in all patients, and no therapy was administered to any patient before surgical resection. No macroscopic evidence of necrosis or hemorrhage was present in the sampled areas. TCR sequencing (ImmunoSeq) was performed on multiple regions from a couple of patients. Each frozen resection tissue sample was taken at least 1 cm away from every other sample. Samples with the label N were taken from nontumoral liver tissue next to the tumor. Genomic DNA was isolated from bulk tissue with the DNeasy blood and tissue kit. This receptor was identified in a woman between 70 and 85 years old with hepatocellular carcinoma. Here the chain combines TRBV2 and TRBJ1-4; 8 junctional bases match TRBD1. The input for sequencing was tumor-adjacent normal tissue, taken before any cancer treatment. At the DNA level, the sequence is TGTGCCAGCTCACAGGGGGGAGTTAATGAAAAACTGTTTTTT. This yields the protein CASSQGGVNEKLFF.